Below, 14 T cell receptor beta chains from the same sample are listed, as sequenced in a study of cytomegalovirus exposure and HLA in healthy donors. With 60 Vbeta and 13 Jbeta primers, the PCR was carried out. Libraries were prepared by immunoSEQ multiplex PCR; TCRdb keeps only in-frame clonotypes and omits some of them. Of under 250,000 clones in the sample, approximately 82% are singletons; the top ten hold 9.5% to 13%. The sequenced sample consisted of PBMCs. These receptors were taken from a woman aged 50 to 60 in good health and CMV-seropositive.

The chain recombines TRBV5-5 with TRBJ2-5; tentative D call: TRBD1 (5 bases). Germline V gives CDR1 SGHKS, CDR2 YYEKEE (reference sequence). The CDR3 is 16 residues long. The V and J ends lost 1 base and 5 bases respectively, with 18 bases between them. For the CDR3, the DNA is TGTGCCAGCAGCTTGAAGCCAGGGCGGAATGGGGAGACCCAGTACTTC. Translating it yields CASSLKPGRNGETQYF.

As regards this clone: At one end, the junction sequence differs from germline, possibly due to a read error. The genes are TRBV5-4 and TRBJ1-5; 12 bases align to TRBD1. The CDR3 length is 16 residues. CDR1 is SGHNT, CDR2 YYREEE, per germline (reference sequence). The CDR3 DNA follows: TGTGCCAGCAGCTTCACCGGGACAGGGGGCAACCAGCCCCAGCATTTT. It yields the protein CASSFTGTGGNQPQHF.

The J gene is TRBJ2-7, the V gene TRBV5-6, with 10 bases lining up with TRBD1. In germline, CDR1 is SGHDT, CDR2 YYEEEE. The CDR3 length is 14 residues. V lost 0 bases and J lost 3; bases outside the gene matches: 0. Written as DNA, the CDR3 is TGTGCCAGCAGCTTGGGGGACAGGGGCTACGAGCAGTACTTC. This codes for CASSLGDRGYEQYF.

This chain links TRBV11-3 with TRBJ2-2, with D possibly matching TRBD2 (6 bases). The CDR3 is made up of 13 amino acids. V was clipped by 5 bases and J by 5 bases, with 9 bases between them. Germline V gene data show CDR1 as SGHNT and CDR2 as YENEEA. This chain's CDR3 is CASSPAGTGELFF. DNA for the CDR3: TGTGCCAGCAGCCCCGCGGGGACCGGGGAGCTGTTTTTT.

This rearrangement joins TRBV7-2 to TRBJ2-5, with a weak D call TRBD1 (5 bases). With 7 bases removed from V and 2 bases from J, the gap between germline ends came to 11 bases. This CDR3 region has 13 residues. Germline V lookup: CDR1 SGHTA, CDR2 FQGNSA. Written as DNA, the CDR3 is TGTGCCAGCAATAGGCGACAGCAAGAGACCCAGTACTTC. Its protein product is CASNRRQQETQYF. Looking up the rest from reference TRBV7-2 and TRBJ2-5 gives the full variable domain: GAGVSQSPSNKVTEKGKDVELRCDPISGHTALYWYRQSLGQGLEFLIYFQGNSAPDKSGLPSDRFSAERTGGSVSTLTIQRTQQEDSAVYLCASNRRQQETQYFGPGTRLLVL.

V usage is TRBV7-9 and J usage is TRBJ1-1; D not resolved. The germline CDR1 and CDR2 sequences are SEHNR and FQNEAQ (reference sequence). The ends were cut back, 2 bases at V and 1 base at J, with 11 bases in the middle. This CDR3 has 15 amino acids. The CDR3 DNA reads as TGTGCCAGCAGCTTACCCCCGACGGGGAACACTGAAGCTTTCTTT. Translation gives CASSLPPTGNTEAFF.

This clone was seen a few times. V gene TRBV5-6 combines with J gene TRBJ2-7; TRBD1 matches 8 bases. In germline, CDR1 is SGHDT, CDR2 YYEEEE. This CDR3 has 13 residues. Germline trimming cut 7 bases from V and 4 bases from J; bases unmatched to any gene: 7. Here the CDR3 reads CASSGTGLYEQYF. The CDR3, as DNA: TGTGCCAGCTCGGGGACAGGACTATACGAGCAGTACTTC.

This clone has only a few counts. The V call is TRBV6-4, the J call TRBJ2-3, with D possibly being TRBD2 (6 bases). CDR1 and CDR2 (germline): MRHNA, SNTAGT. Trimming pared 3 bases from V and 4 bases from J, leaving 14 bases between. The CDR3 runs 15 residues. The CDR3 protein is CASSEGGGAADTQYF. DNA of the CDR3: TGTGCCAGCAGTGAGGGGGGTGGCGCGGCAGATACGCAGTATTTT.

This chain connects TRBV5-1 to TRBJ2-5, with TRBD2 identical over 9 bases. Germline CDR1 is SGHRS and CDR2 is YFSETQ. The CDR3 spans 17 residues. J gave up 2 bases and V 0 bases, and 8 bases lay outside the gene matches. The CDR3 spells CASSLGLAGWEQETQYF. The CDR3 DNA is TGCGCCAGCAGCTTGGGTCTAGCGGGGTGGGAACAAGAGACCCAGTACTTC.

The gene calls are TRBV9 and TRBJ1-3, with TRBD1 matching 8 bases. J was trimmed by 7 bases and V by 5 bases; bases with no gene match: 5. CDR1 is SGDLS and CDR2 is YYNGEE in the germline V gene. The CDR3 sequence is 13 residues long. The CDR3 reads CASRGQVFNTIYF. The CDR3 DNA is TGTGCCAGCAGGGGACAGGTCTTTAACACCATATATTTT.

The sample holds one count of this clone. This chain connects TRBV18 to TRBJ2-7; tentatively, D is TRBD1 (6 bases). The CDR3 extends over 16 amino acids. Germline lookup yields CDR1 KGHSH and CDR2 LQKENI. V shed 2 bases and J shed 0 bases, with 14 bases lying between them. CDR3 sequence reads: CASSPGQKHRSYEQYF. In nucleotides, the CDR3 is TGTGCCAGCTCACCAGGACAGAAGCACCGCTCCTACGAGCAGTACTTC.

The V and J genes are TRBV5-5 and TRBJ2-7; TRBD1 matches at 9 bases. Germline V gene sequence: CDR1 SGHKS, CDR2 YYEKEE (reference sequence). The CDR3 loop spans 13 amino acids. V lost 6 bases and J lost 5; bases outside the gene matches: 6. Here the CDR3 reads CASTGTGINEQYF. CDR3 nucleotides: TGTGCCAGCACCGGGACAGGGATCAACGAGCAGTACTTC.

The V call is TRBV9, the J call TRBJ1-4; TRBD1 is a possible D gene (6 bases). Trimming took 0 bases from V and 7 from J, leaving 10 bases between them. CDR3 length: 14 residues. From germline, CDR1 is SGDLS and CDR2 YYNGEE. The CDR3 is CASSVGQVSEKLFF. As DNA, the CDR3 is TGTGCCAGCAGCGTAGGACAGGTATCTGAAAAACTGTTTTTT.

The gene calls are TRBV2 and TRBJ1-2, with D possibly matching TRBD1 (6 bases). Germline V gives CDR1 SNHLY, CDR2 FYNNEI. The CDR3 length is 14 residues. The V gene lost 6 bases and the J gene lost 5 bases, with 16 bases spanning the gap. This chain's CDR3 is CASSYRAQEYGYTF. The CDR3 DNA reads TGTGCCAGCAGCTACAGGGCCCAGGAGTATGGCTACACCTTC.